These T cell receptor beta chains were read from a single sample in a study of human T cells and chemical hapten exposure. TCRdb re-derived calls from the RACE reads in MiXCR, one entry per CDR3 protein. Of more than 150,000 distinct CDR3 sequences detected, about 15% appear once; the ten largest clones hold 1.5% to 2%. Sequencing was performed on whole blood, taken in connection with sensitization to the hapten diphenylcyclopropenone (DPC). The origin of the receptors is a woman in her 30s with alopecia areata. Some clones in this sample may be carry-over from other donors' samples. CDR3s include the opening cysteine and the closing phenylalanine or tryptophan. D genes are given only for firm matches. Clone size is not always given. Where it is, it says once, few, many or a class for expanded clones.

clone_size j_call v_call d_call cdr3_aa cdr3_nt
few TRBJ2-3 TRBV9 TRBD1 CASSAGTGPPTDTQYF TGTGCCAGCAGCGCGGGGACAGGGCCCCCCACAGATACGCAGTATTTT
few TRBJ2-7 TRBV12-3/TRBV12-4 TRBD1 CASSRLTGTGSSYEQYF TGTGCCAGCAGTCGCCTGACCGGGACAGGGTCCTCCTACGAGCAGTACTTC
NA TRBJ1-1 TRBV10-3 NA CAISVVRDTEAFF TGTGCCATCAGTGTGGTCAGGGACACTGAAGCTTTCTTT
few TRBJ2-3 TRBV7-8 TRBD2 CASSSRIAGDAGTQYF TGTGCCAGCAGCTCCCGGATAGCGGGGGATGCGGGTACGCAGTATTTT
few TRBJ1-4 TRBV7-6 NA CASSLNNGELFF TGTGCCAGCAGCTTGAACAACGGGGAACTATTTTTT
few TRBJ2-2 TRBV7-2 TRBD1 CASSLGGQANTGELFF TGTGCCAGCAGCTTAGGTGGACAGGCGAACACCGGGGAGCTGTTTTTT
few TRBJ2-7 TRBV14 NA CASSPGQRVEQYF TGTGCCAGCAGCCCCGGACAGCGTGTCGAGCAGTACTTC
NA TRBJ2-3 TRBV29-1 NA CSVADPADTQYF TGCAGCGTTGCTGACCCGGCAGATACGCAGTATTTT
few TRBJ1-6 TRBV7-9 NA CASSFGSVELSLHF TGTGCCAGCAGCTTCGGTTCGGTCGAACTATCCCTCCACTTT
NA TRBJ1-1 TRBV28 NA CASSPRQRNTEAFF TGTGCCAGCAGTCCCCGACAGAGGAACACTGAAGCTTTCTTT
NA TRBJ2-1 TRBV7-9 TRBD1 CASSLPQDRDRFF TGTGCCAGCAGCTTACCCCAGGACAGGGATCGGTTCTTC
NA TRBJ1-6 TRBV5-1 NA CASKSGDSPLHF TGCGCCAGCAAGTCGGGGGATTCACCCCTCCACTTT
few TRBJ2-2 TRBV18 NA CASSPGRTNTGELFF TGTGCCAGCTCACCTGGCAGGACGAACACCGGGGAGCTGTTTTTT